Listed below are T cell receptor beta chains from one sample, sequenced in a study of shared clonotypes between healthy human individuals. Assay used: immunoSEQ multiplex PCR; TCRdb lists only in-frame clones, some missing. This table holds some 1,100,000 clones, around 82% found once. Sequencing used memory CD4+ T cells from PBMCs. The source of these receptors is a man aged 18 to 35 in good health. Some clones in this sample may be carry-over from other donors' samples. CDR3s include the opening cysteine and the closing phenylalanine or tryptophan. Fields, in order: clone size, V gene, J gene, D gene, CDR3 protein, CDR3 DNA. D genes are given only for firm matches. The listing skips clone size in some rows; elsewhere it reads once, few, many or a size class.

clone_size: .
v_call: TRBV10-2
j_call: TRBJ1-5
d_call: .
cdr3_aa: CASSQDFTGNQPQHF
cdr3_nt: TGCGCCAGCAGCCAAGATTTTACTGGGAATCAGCCCCAGCATTTT

clone_size: .
v_call: TRBV10-3
j_call: TRBJ1-2
d_call: TRBD1
cdr3_aa: CAIRMTGVEDYGYTF
cdr3_nt: TGTGCCATCAGGATGACAGGGGTGGAAGACTATGGCTACACCTTC

clone_size: once
v_call: TRBV7-3
j_call: TRBJ2-5
d_call: .
cdr3_aa: CASSVDRTKTQYF
cdr3_nt: TGTGCCAGCAGCGTGGACAGAACGAAGACCCAGTACTTC

clone_size: .
v_call: TRBV30
j_call: TRBJ1-5
d_call: .
cdr3_aa: CAWSVAFGVSQPQHF
cdr3_nt: TGTGCCTGGAGTGTAGCCTTCGGAGTCAGTCAGCCCCAGCATTTT

clone_size: .
v_call: TRBV9
j_call: TRBJ2-3
d_call: TRBD1
cdr3_aa: CASTRTGGADTQYF
cdr3_nt: TGTGCCAGCACCCGGACAGGGGGAGCAGATACGCAGTATTTT

clone_size: few
v_call: TRBV5-8
j_call: TRBJ1-1
d_call: TRBD1
cdr3_aa: CASSSRTGFTVAFF
cdr3_nt: TGTGCCAGCAGCTCGCGGACAGGCTTCACGGTAGCTTTCTTT

clone_size: .
v_call: TRBV7-9
j_call: TRBJ2-1
d_call: TRBD1
cdr3_aa: CASSQGATYNEQFF
cdr3_nt: TGTGCCAGCAGCCAGGGGGCGACCTACAATGAGCAGTTCTTC

clone_size: .
v_call: TRBV2
j_call: TRBJ2-5
d_call: .
cdr3_aa: CASSRRDWVAGQETQYF
cdr3_nt: TGTGCCAGCAGTCGGAGGGACTGGGTTGCCGGCCAAGAGACCCAGTACTTC

clone_size: once
v_call: TRBV11-3
j_call: TRBJ2-3
d_call: TRBD2
cdr3_aa: CASSLAGVADTQYF
cdr3_nt: TGTGCCAGCAGCTTGGCGGGAGTAGCAGATACGCAGTATTTT

clone_size: .
v_call: TRBV10-3
j_call: TRBJ2-7
d_call: .
cdr3_aa: CAISASSFYEQYF
cdr3_nt: TGTGCCATCAGTGCGAGTTCATTCTACGAGCAGTACTTC

clone_size: .
v_call: TRBV5-1
j_call: TRBJ2-5
d_call: TRBD2
cdr3_aa: CASSARLAGGRETQYF
cdr3_nt: TGCGCCAGCAGCGCCCGACTAGCGGGAGGGCGAGAGACCCAGTACTTC

clone_size: once
v_call: TRBV27
j_call: TRBJ1-2
d_call: .
cdr3_aa: CASSLSRQGYGYTF
cdr3_nt: TGTGCCAGCAGTTTATCGCGCCAGGGCTATGGCTACACCTTC

clone_size: .
v_call: TRBV28
j_call: TRBJ1-2
d_call: .
cdr3_aa: CASSSPPTFYGYTF
cdr3_nt: TGTGCCAGCAGTTCCCCCCCCACCTTCTATGGCTACACCTTC

clone_size: .
v_call: TRBV5-1
j_call: TRBJ2-5
d_call: TRBD2
cdr3_aa: CASSTSSGPQETQYF
cdr3_nt: TGCGCCAGCAGCACCTCTAGCGGACCCCAAGAGACCCAGTACTTC